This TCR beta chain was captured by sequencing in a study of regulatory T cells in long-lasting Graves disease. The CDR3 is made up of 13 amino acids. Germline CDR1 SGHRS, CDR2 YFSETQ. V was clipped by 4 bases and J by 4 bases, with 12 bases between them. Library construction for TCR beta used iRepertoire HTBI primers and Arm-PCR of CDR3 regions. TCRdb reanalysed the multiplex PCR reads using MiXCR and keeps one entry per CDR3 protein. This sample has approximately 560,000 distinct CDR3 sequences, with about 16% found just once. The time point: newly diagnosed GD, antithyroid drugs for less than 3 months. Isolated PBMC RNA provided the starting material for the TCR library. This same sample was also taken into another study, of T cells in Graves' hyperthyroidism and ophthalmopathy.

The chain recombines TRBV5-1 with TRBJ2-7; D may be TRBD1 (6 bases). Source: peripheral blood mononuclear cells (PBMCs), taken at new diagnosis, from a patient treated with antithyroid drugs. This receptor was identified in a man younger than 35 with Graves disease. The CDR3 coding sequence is TGCGCCAGCAGCAAGAGACAGGATTACGAGCAGTACTTC. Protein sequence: CASSKRQDYEQYF.